These 26 T cell receptor beta chains share one sample of origin, sequenced in a study of T cells in narcolepsy (dated by TCRdb to about 2018). The library relied on the immunoSEQ multiplex PCR assay. TCRdb took over this immuneACCESS table, retaining in-frame rearrangements with V and J assigned. Such tables are incomplete; in checked studies, under half of the missing clones stem from an unresolved V gene, and the remainder is unexplained. This sample holds some 22,000 clones; 65% to 90% were observed only once. Jointly, the top ten make up about 10% of the sample. Sequencing was done on a sample of memory (CD45RA-) CD4+ T cells from blood. The cell subset or site label for this specimen denotes: memory T cells sorted ex vivo from peripheral blood. Source of these receptors: a human donor in good health.

To note about this clone: The conserved phenylalanine or tryptophan normally closing the CDR3 is absent here, so this likely arose from a read error. This chain joins TRBV19 and TRBJ2-7; TRBD1 matches 7 bases. The CDR3 contains 15 residues. The J segment lost 2 bases and the V segment lost 6 bases, leaving 10 bases of the junction unmatched. Germline V gene lookup returns CDR1 LNHDA and CDR2 SQIVND (reference sequence). The CDR3 protein is CASSEGALSPYEQYL. The DNA for the CDR3 is TGTGCCAGTAGCGAGGGGGCGCTAAGCCCCTACGAGCAGTACCTC.

J is TRBJ2-2 and V is TRBV28; unclear D gene. Between the trimmed V and J ends, which lost 3 bases and 4 bases, there was a span of 9 bases. Germline CDR1 is MDHEN and CDR2 is SYDVKM. The CDR3 consists of 14 residues. The CDR3 here is CASSLYTSTGELFF. The CDR3 bases are TGTGCCAGCAGTTTGTACACGTCCACCGGGGAGCTGTTTTTT.

This clone was seen only a few times. The chain employs TRBV18 and TRBJ2-7, with 11 bases aligning to TRBD2. V was clipped by 2 bases and J by 1 base; unmatched bases: 4. From germline, CDR1 is KGHSH and CDR2 LQKENI. This CDR3 is built from 16 residues. In nucleotides, the CDR3 is TGTGCCAGCTCACCAACTAGCGGGAGCCCGTCCTACGAGCAGTACTTC. It specifies CASSPTSGSPSYEQYF.

The chain carries TRBV7-6 and TRBJ1-4; tentatively, D is TRBD1 (5 bases). CDR1 SGHVS and CDR2 FNYEAQ come from the germline V gene. The CDR3 loop spans 14 amino acids. The V end lost 2 bases, the J end lost 4 bases, and 8 bases lay between the germline ends. CDR3 in DNA: TGTGCCAGCAGCTTAACGCAGGGTAATGAAAAACTGTTTTTT. It specifies CASSLTQGNEKLFF.

The J gene is TRBJ2-7, the V gene TRBV6-5; 10 nucleotides match TRBD2. V lost 6 bases, J lost 5 bases, and 10 bases stayed unmatched. Germline V gene sequence: CDR1 MNHEY, CDR2 SVGAGI. This CDR3 spans 15 amino acids. The CDR3 region is CASSSWTSGGNEQYF. Written as DNA, the CDR3 is TGTGCCAGCAGCTCCTGGACTAGCGGTGGGAACGAGCAGTACTTC.

The chain recombines TRBV6-1 with TRBJ1-4, with a weak D call TRBD1 (6 bases). Germline CDR1 and CDR2: MNHNS and SASEGT. This CDR3 has 13 amino acids. V dropped 6 bases and J dropped 8 bases, with 13 bases sitting between them. This CDR3 reads CASSPRGAEKLFF. The CDR3 region has the DNA TGTGCCAGCAGCCCCCGGGGGGCCGAAAAACTGTTTTTT.

This chain joins TRBV5-1 and TRBJ2-3; 12 nucleotides align to TRBD2. Germline CDR1 is SGHRS and CDR2 is YFSETQ. The CDR3 loop spans 16 amino acids. Trimming took 0 bases from V and 1 from J; bases not matched to a gene: 0. This chain's CDR3 is CASSLGLAGGTDTQYF. The CDR3 DNA follows: TGCGCCAGCAGCTTGGGACTAGCGGGGGGCACAGATACGCAGTATTTT.

This chain joins TRBV6-5 and TRBJ2-7; D gene ambiguous. Trimming removed 2 bases from V and 1 base from J, with 15 bases in between. The CDR3 totals 16 residues. Germline V lookup: CDR1 MNHEY, CDR2 SVGAGI. CDR3 amino acids: CASSYAPHKQSYEQYF. The CDR3 DNA follows: TGTGCCAGCAGTTACGCTCCTCATAAACAATCCTACGAGCAGTACTTC.

The chain employs TRBV9 and TRBJ1-5; D remains ambiguous. The germline CDR1 and CDR2 sequences are SGDLS and YYNGEE. The V and J ends lost 4 bases and 4 bases respectively, with 12 bases between them. The CDR3 extends over 14 amino acids. CDR3 in DNA: TGTGCCAGCAGCCCCCTCGACGGGAATCAGCCCCAGCATTTT. Amino acid sequence: CASSPLDGNQPQHF.

The gene calls are TRBV5-1 and TRBJ2-2, with TRBD1 matching 9 bases. V shed 7 bases, J shed 7 bases, and the junction held 8 bases outside the gene matches. There are 14 residues in the CDR3. From germline, CDR1 is SGHRS and CDR2 YFSETQ. CDR3 bases: TGCGCCAGCTCGGGACAGGGAGAGGTCGGGGAGCTGTTTTTT. It encodes CASSGQGEVGELFF.

The V call is TRBV11-2, the J call TRBJ1-1; a weak D match, TRBD1 (5 bases). CDR1 SGHAT and CDR2 FQNNGV come from the germline V gene. Trimming removed 5 bases at V and 0 bases at J, with 10 bases between. The CDR3 totals 14 residues. CDR3 sequence: CASSPPGLNTEAFF. CDR3 in DNA: TGTGCCAGCAGCCCCCCGGGACTGAACACTGAAGCTTTCTTT.

V gene TRBV11-2 combines with J gene TRBJ2-7, with 7 bases identical to TRBD2. Trimming cost V 5 bases and J 3 bases; bases outside gene matches: 7. The CDR3 totals 14 residues. Germline CDR1 SGHAT, CDR2 FQNNGV. CDR3 nucleotides: TGTGCCAGCAGCCCCATAGCGGGTGGCTACGAGCAGTACTTC. It codes for CASSPIAGGYEQYF.

The chain links TRBV5-1 to TRBJ2-3; D unresolved. The CDR3 extends over 13 amino acids. CDR1 is SGHRS and CDR2 is YFSETQ in the germline V gene. Between the trimmed V and J ends, which lost 4 bases and 5 bases, there was a span of 11 bases. CDR3 amino acids: CASSPMTEDTQYF. The CDR3 DNA is TGCGCCAGCAGCCCGATGACCGAAGATACGCAGTATTTT.

The CDR3 nucleotides are TGTGCCAGTCTAGCCTGGGCAGGCTCCGCTTTCTTT. Its translation: CASLAWAGSAFF. V usage is TRBV28 and J usage is TRBJ1-1; D is unresolved. Trimming shortened V by 9 bases and J by 11 bases, and 19 bases separated the two germline ends. Germline loops: CDR1 MDHEN, CDR2 SYDVKM. The CDR3 has 12 residues.

This chain uses TRBV10-2 with TRBJ2-2, with 9 bases that match TRBD2. The trim removed 7 bases at V and 3 bases at J, leaving 12 bases unmatched. Germline V CDR1 and CDR2: WSHSY, SAAADI. This CDR3 comprises 17 residues. CDR3 residues: CASMGYIGGRDTGELFF. The CDR3 bases are TGCGCCAGCATGGGGTACATTGGCGGGAGGGACACCGGGGAGCTGTTTTTT.

The chain joins TRBV28 to TRBJ1-5; TRBD1 might be the D (6 bases). V was clipped by 8 bases and J by 0 bases, with 17 bases between them. The CDR3 sequence is 16 residues long. CDR1 and CDR2 (germline): MDHEN, SYDVKM. CDR3 residues: CASSTPDSFSNQPQHF. CDR3 nucleotides: TGTGCCAGCTCCACCCCGGACAGTTTTAGCAATCAGCCCCAGCATTTT.

The V gene is TRBV6-1, the J gene TRBJ1-2; D is unresolved. The germline CDR1 and CDR2 sequences are MNHNS and SASEGT. The CDR3 totals 11 residues. Trimming took 6 bases from V and 8 from J, leaving 10 bases between them. The CDR3, as DNA: TGTGCCAGCAGCTTGAGGGAGGGCTACACCTTC. Protein sequence: CASSLREGYTF.

This sequence joins TRBV15 and TRBJ2-7, with 10 nucleotides matching TRBD1. Germline-derived CDR1 and CDR2 are LNHNV and YYDKDF (reference sequence). The CDR3 is made up of 12 amino acids. V was pared by 5 bases and J by 13 bases, with 8 bases of the junction left unmatched. CDR3 sequence reads: CATSETGGANYF. CDR3 coding DNA: TGTGCCACCAGCGAGACAGGGGGCGCGAATTACTTC.

CDR3 in DNA: TGTGCCAGCAGGACGCCTAGCACAGATACGCAGTATTTT. Protein sequence: CASRTPSTDTQYF. The chain recombines TRBV6-5 with TRBJ2-3; no definite D call. The V end lost 6 bases, the J end lost 0 bases, and 7 bases lay between the germline ends. The CDR3 extends over 13 amino acids. The germline CDR1 and CDR2 sequences are MNHEY and SVGAGI.

The chain recombines TRBV27 with TRBJ2-7, with TRBD2 matching 16 bases. The germline gives CDR1 MNHEY, CDR2 SMNVEV (reference sequence). V shed 5 bases and J 9 bases; nucleotides not matched to a gene: 10. The CDR3 runs 16 residues. The CDR3 loop is CASSRTPGLAGGGQYF. For the CDR3, the DNA is TGTGCCAGCAGTCGTACCCCGGGACTAGCGGGAGGGGGGCAGTACTTC.

V gene TRBV7-9 combines with J gene TRBJ1-1; the match to TRBD1 covers 8 bases. The CDR3 runs to 14 residues. The germline V gene encodes CDR1 SEHNR and CDR2 FQNEAQ (reference sequence). The trim removed 5 bases at V and 0 bases at J, leaving 2 bases unmatched. In DNA, the CDR3 is TGTGCCAGCAGCCGGACAGGGATGAACACTGAAGCTTTCTTT. This gives the protein CASSRTGMNTEAFF. Looking up the rest from reference TRBV7-9 and TRBJ1-1 gives the full variable domain: DTGVSQNPRHKITKRGQNVTFRCDPISEHNRLYWYRQTLGQGPEFLTYFQNEAQLEKSRLLSDRFSAERPKGSFSTLEIQRTEQGDSAMYLCASSRTGMNTEAFFGQGTRLTVV.

V usage is TRBV11-2 and J usage is TRBJ2-7; 11 bases map to TRBD1. The CDR3 sequence is 15 residues long. The V gene's germline CDR1 is SGHAT and CDR2 FQNNGV. Trimming took 5 bases from V and 5 from J; bases not matched to a gene: 8. The CDR3 DNA reads as TGTGCCAGCAGCCCGACCGGACAGGGGGCGGACGAGCAGTACTTC. This codes for CASSPTGQGADEQYF.

The table lists this clone with a count of one. The chain couples TRBV25-1 to TRBJ1-4, with a tentative D call TRBD1 (5 bases). Germline CDR1 reads MGHDK; CDR2 reads SYGVNS. There are 13 residues in the CDR3. Trimming left V 5 bases short and J 5 bases short, with 9 bases between. The CDR3 reads CASSWGVNEKLFF. The CDR3 region has the DNA TGTGCCAGCAGTTGGGGGGTGAATGAAAAACTGTTTTTT.

The chain employs TRBV28 and TRBJ1-4; 9 positions agree with TRBD1. Trimming took 6 bases from V and 4 from J; bases not matched to a gene: 12. This CDR3 is built from 17 residues. Germline-derived CDR1 and CDR2 are MDHEN and SYDVKM. CDR3 residues: CASRFTNRGRGNEKLFF. The DNA for the CDR3 is TGTGCCAGCAGATTCACGAACAGGGGGCGGGGTAATGAAAAACTGTTTTTT.

The chain couples TRBV6-6 to TRBJ1-1, with no clear D. V was trimmed by 5 bases and J by 3 bases, leaving 7 bases between them. Looked up from germline, CDR1 is MNHNY and CDR2 is SVGAGI (reference sequence). The length of the CDR3 is 12 residues. CDR3 sequence reads: CASSTVDTEAFF. DNA of the CDR3: TGTGCCAGCAGTACCGTAGACACTGAAGCTTTCTTT.

As concerns this clone: The junction and the germline gene differ at one end; a read error may be behind it. The CDR3 DNA follows: TGTGCTAGCAGCTCCCAGGTGCTTGGTACGCAGTATTTT. This sequence encodes CASSSQVLGTQYF. This sequence joins TRBV7-7 and TRBJ2-3, with D unclear. Germline V gene lookup returns CDR1 SSHAT and CDR2 FNYEAQ (reference sequence). This CDR3 comprises 13 residues.